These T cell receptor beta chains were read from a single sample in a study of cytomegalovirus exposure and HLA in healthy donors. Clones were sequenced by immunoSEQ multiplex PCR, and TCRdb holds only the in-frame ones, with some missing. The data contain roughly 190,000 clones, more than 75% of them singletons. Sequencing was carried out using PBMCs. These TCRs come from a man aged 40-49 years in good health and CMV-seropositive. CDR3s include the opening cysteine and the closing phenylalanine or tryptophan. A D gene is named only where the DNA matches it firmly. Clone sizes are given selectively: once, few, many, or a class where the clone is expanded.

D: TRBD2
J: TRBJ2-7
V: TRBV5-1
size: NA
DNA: TGCGCCAGCAGCGCGGGACTAGCGGGAGGAGCGGGCTACGAGCAGTACTTC
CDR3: CASSAGLAGGAGYEQYF

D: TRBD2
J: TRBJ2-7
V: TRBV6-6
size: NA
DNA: TGTGCCAGCCGAGCGGGAGGGCCCTACGAGCAGTACTTC
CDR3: CASRAGGPYEQYF

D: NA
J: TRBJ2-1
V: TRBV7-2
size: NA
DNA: TGTGCCAGCAGCAACGGTTTCTACAATGAGCAGTTCTTC
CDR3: CASSNGFYNEQFF

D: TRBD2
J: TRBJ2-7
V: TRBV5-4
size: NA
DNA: TGTGCCAGCAGCCCTGGGGCGGGGGGCAATCCCTACGAGCAGTACTTC
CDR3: CASSPGAGGNPYEQYF

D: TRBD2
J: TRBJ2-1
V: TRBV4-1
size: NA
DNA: TGCGCCAGCAGCCAAGATCGGGGGGGAGTGGATGAGCAGTTCTTC
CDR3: CASSQDRGGVDEQFF

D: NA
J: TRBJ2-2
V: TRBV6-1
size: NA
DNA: TGTGCCAGCAGTGAAGAATCAGGGCTCGACACCGGGGAGCTGTTTTTT
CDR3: CASSEESGLDTGELFF

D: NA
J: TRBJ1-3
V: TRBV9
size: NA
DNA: TGTGCCAGCAGCGTAACCGGGACATCAAACACCATATATTTT
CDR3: CASSVTGTSNTIYF

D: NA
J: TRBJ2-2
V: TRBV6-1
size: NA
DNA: TGTGCCAGCAGTGAAGACCCGGGGGGCCGGGCCGGGGAGCTGTTTTTT
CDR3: CASSEDPGGRAGELFF

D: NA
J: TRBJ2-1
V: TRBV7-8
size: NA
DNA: TGTGCCAGCAGCTTGGGCGGGCAAGCCTACAATGAGCAGTTCTTC
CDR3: CASSLGGQAYNEQFF

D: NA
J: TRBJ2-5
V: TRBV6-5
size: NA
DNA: TGTGCCAGCAGTGACGGACATGTAGAGACCCAGTACTTC
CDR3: CASSDGHVETQYF

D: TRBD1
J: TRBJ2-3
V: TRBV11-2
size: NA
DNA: TGTGCCAGCAGCCCCCGGACAGGGGCGACAGATACGCAGTATTTT
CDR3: CASSPRTGATDTQYF

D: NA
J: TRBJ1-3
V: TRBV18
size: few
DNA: TGTGCCAGCTCACCGCAGGGGAACTCTGGAAACACCATATATTTT
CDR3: CASSPQGNSGNTIYF

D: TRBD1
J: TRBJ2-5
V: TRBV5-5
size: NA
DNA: TGTGCCAGCAGCCCTCCGACAGGGGGCTGGGAGACCCAGTACTTC
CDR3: CASSPPTGGWETQYF

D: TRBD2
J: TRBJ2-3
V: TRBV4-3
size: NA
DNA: TGCGCCAGCAGCCAAGATCCTAGCGGGAGCACAGATACGCAGTATTTT
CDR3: CASSQDPSGSTDTQYF

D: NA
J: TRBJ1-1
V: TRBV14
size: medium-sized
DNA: TGTGCCAGCAGCCAAATGGGTTGGGAGATGAACACTGAAGCTTTCTTT
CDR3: CASSQMGWEMNTEAFF

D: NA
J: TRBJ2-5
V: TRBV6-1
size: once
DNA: TGTGCCGGAATCGGGCCCGAGGGTGGAGAGACCCAGTACTTC
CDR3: CAGIGPEGGETQYF